The TCR beta chain under discussion was sequenced for a study of blood T cell repertoires in COVID-19. Study background: Nucleic acid was either cDNA or gDNA, and it came from T cells, B-cell-depleted T cells, or PBMCs.

V was pared by 5 bases and J by 2 bases, with 12 bases between. Germline CDR1 is SQVTM and CDR2 is ANQGSEA. CDR3 length: 14 residues. Per the authors' pipeline: How many nucleated cells were present was estimated from reference gene primer amplification. The repertoire was sequenced with immunoSEQ multiplex PCR; TCRdb's copy has only in-frame clones and lacks some. V and J calls and clone size are those listed in that table; D and trimming were worked out from the DNA. The sample includes under 250,000 clones, approximately 84% of them seen just once. This TCR derives from an elderly woman with acute or convalescent COVID-19. The chain joins TRBV29-1 to TRBJ1-4, with D possibly TRBD1 on 5 matching bases. The sequencing input was peripheral blood. CDR3 sequence: CSVKQGWTNEKLFF. The DNA for the CDR3 is TGCAGCGTTAAGCAGGGCTGGACTAATGAAAAACTGTTTTTT.